These 26 T cell receptor beta chains share one sample of origin, sequenced in a study of blood T cell repertoires in COVID-19. Produced via immunoSEQ multiplex PCR; TCRdb's table is partial and in-frame only. The sample records fewer than 250,000 clones, 80% to 90% being singletons. The sequenced sample was peripheral blood. Receptors were obtained from a woman in her sixties or seventies with acute or convalescent COVID-19.

The chain uses TRBV19 and TRBJ1-5; D may be TRBD1 (5 bases). This CDR3 has 15 residues. With 1 base removed from V and 1 base from J, the gap between germline ends came to 8 bases. The germline V gene encodes CDR1 LNHDA and CDR2 SQIVND (reference sequence). The DNA for the CDR3 is TGTGCCAGTAGTATAGTGGGGCAGAGCAATCAGCCCCAGCATTTT. The encoded protein is CASSIVGQSNQPQHF. Filled out from reference TRBV19 and TRBJ1-5, the complete variable domain reads DGGITQSPKYLFRKEGQNVTLSCEQNLNHDAMYWYRQDPGQGLRLIYYSQIVNDFQKGDIAEGYSVSREKKESFPLTVTSAQKNPTAFYLCASSIVGQSNQPQHFGDGTRLSIL.

The chain employs TRBV3-1 (or the pseudogene TRBV3-2) and TRBJ2-5; 10 bases are shared with TRBD2. The length of the CDR3 is 15 residues. Germline lookup yields CDR1 LGHDT and CDR2 YNNKEL (reference sequence). V was clipped by 4 bases and J by 5 bases; unmatched bases: 7. The CDR3 is CASSPSGLAVETQYF. CDR3 DNA: TGTGCCAGCAGCCCCTCAGGACTAGCGGTGGAGACCCAGTACTTC.

The V gene is TRBV3-1 (or the pseudogene TRBV3-2), the J gene TRBJ2-1, with D possibly matching TRBD2 (5 bases). In germline, CDR1 is LGHDT, CDR2 YNNKEL (reference sequence). The CDR3 length is 11 residues. V was clipped by 4 bases and J by 7 bases, with 5 bases between them. Written as DNA, the CDR3 is TGTGCCAGCAGCCGGAGGAATGAGCAGTTCTTC. Translated, it gives CASSRRNEQFF.

The rearrangement uses TRBV5-1 and TRBJ1-4, with 9 bases aligning to TRBD1. V trimming: 4 bases; J trimming: 7 bases; junction bases outside the gene matches: 5. Germline V gives CDR1 SGHRS, CDR2 YFSETQ. The CDR3 runs 14 residues. Here the CDR3 reads CASSRQGDGEKLFF. CDR3 DNA: TGCGCCAGCAGCCGACAGGGGGACGGTGAAAAACTGTTTTTT.

V usage is TRBV6-2 or TRBV6-3 and J usage is TRBJ1-5; 7 nucleotides align to TRBD1. Germline loops: CDR1 MNHEY, CDR2 SVGEGT. V shed 6 bases, J shed 2 bases, and the junction held 10 bases outside the gene matches. The CDR3 runs 16 residues. CDR3 coding DNA: TGTGCCAGCAGCCTATCCGACAGGGCTGGCAATCAGCCCCAGCATTTT. Translated, it gives CASSLSDRAGNQPQHF.

The V call is TRBV5-1, the J call TRBJ2-3, with 13 positions matching TRBD2. V was pared by 4 bases and J by 5 bases, with 7 bases of the junction left unmatched. The CDR3 is made up of 16 amino acids. Germline V CDR1 and CDR2: SGHRS, YFSETQ. DNA of the CDR3: TGCGCCAGCAGCAGGGGACTAGCGGGGTCGGGAGATACGCAGTATTTT. It is translated as CASSRGLAGSGDTQYF.

In its sample, this clone was seen once. The chain combines TRBV15 with TRBJ1-1, with D possibly being TRBD1 (6 bases). CDR3 length equals 14 residues. Deletions cut 7 bases from V and 4 bases from J, with 16 bases between. In germline, CDR1 is LNHNV, CDR2 YYDKDF (reference sequence). DNA of the CDR3: TGTGCCACCAAGGACAGCCTCTTGGGCACTGAAGCTTTCTTT. This encodes CATKDSLLGTEAFF.

The chain couples TRBV4-3 to TRBJ1-2; TRBD1 aligns across 8 bases. CDR1 and CDR2 (germline): LGHNA, YSLEER. The CDR3 contains 15 residues. The ends lost 2 bases at V and 6 bases at J; junction bases unmatched: 8. As DNA, the CDR3 is TGCGCCAGCAGCCAAAAAACCGGGACAGGAGATGGCTACACCTTC. This sequence encodes CASSQKTGTGDGYTF.

The chain is built from TRBV6-5 and TRBJ2-7; no firm D call. This CDR3 contains 15 residues. CDR1 is MNHEY and CDR2 is SVGAGI in the germline V gene. V shed 5 bases and J shed 0 bases, with 14 bases lying between them. For the CDR3, the DNA is TGTGCCAGCAGTCCCCGTCGTCAAGCCTCCTACGAGCAGTACTTC. Encoded protein: CASSPRRQASYEQYF.

With regard to this clone: Other DNA variants within this sample encode the same CDR3. The genes are TRBV5-1 and TRBJ1-4, with 9 bases fitting TRBD1. Looked up from germline, CDR1 is SGHRS and CDR2 is YFSETQ. The CDR3 consists of 14 residues. V dropped 2 bases and J dropped 5; count of bases not matched to a gene: 1. DNA for the CDR3: TGCGCCAGCAGCTTCGGACAGGGGAATGAAAAACTGTTTTTT. Encoded protein: CASSFGQGNEKLFF. The whole variable domain, remainder taken from reference TRBV5-1 and TRBJ1-4, is KAGVTQTPRYLIKTRGQQVTLSCSPISGHRSVSWYQQTPGQGLQFLFEYFSETQRNKGNFPGRFSGRQFSNSRSEMNVSTLELGDSALYLCASSFGQGNEKLFFGSGTQLSVL.

Of note for this clone: Distinct nucleotide sequences in the sample also encode this CDR3. The chain employs TRBV12-3 or TRBV12-4 and TRBJ2-7, with 8 bases matching TRBD1. There are 13 residues in the CDR3. V shed 5 bases, J shed 2 bases, and the junction held 2 bases outside the gene matches. The CDR3 DNA sequence: TGTGCCAGCAGTCAGGGGGCACCCTACGAGCAGTACTTC. Its protein is CASSQGAPYEQYF.

This CDR3 reads CASSLVGGVNTEAFF. The CDR3 bases are TGTGCCAGCAGCTTGGTAGGGGGGGTGAACACTGAAGCTTTCTTT. This sequence joins TRBV5-5 and TRBJ1-1; D perhaps matches TRBD1 (6 bases). The CDR3 totals 15 residues. V lost 0 bases, J lost 0 bases, and 9 bases lay in between. Per germline, CDR1 SGHKS and CDR2 YYEKEE (reference sequence).

This chain uses TRBV25-1 with TRBJ2-6; TRBD1 matches at 8 bases. CDR3 length: 16 amino acids. The germline gives CDR1 MGHDK, CDR2 SYGVNS. V dropped 4 bases and J dropped 2; count of bases not matched to a gene: 4. The CDR3 is CASSVDRAPGANVLTF. The CDR3 DNA reads as TGTGCCAGCAGTGTGGACAGGGCCCCTGGGGCCAACGTCCTGACTTTC.

The CDR3 spells CASSSTGDGNTIYF. CDR3 DNA sequence: TGTGCCAGCTCATCTACAGGGGACGGAAACACCATATATTTT. V is TRBV18 and J is TRBJ1-3; 7 nucleotides match TRBD1. This CDR3 contains 14 residues. Germline loops: CDR1 KGHSH, CDR2 LQKENI. The V segment lost 5 bases and the J segment 4 bases; nucleotides outside the gene matches: 5.

The chain joins TRBV5-1 to TRBJ2-5; 7 bases agree with TRBD2. The CDR3 has 13 amino acids. Germline V gene sequence: CDR1 SGHRS, CDR2 YFSETQ. After removal of 2 bases from V and 3 bases from J, the junction contained 1 base not matched to a gene. For the CDR3, the DNA is TGCGCCAGCAGCTTACGGGGGGAAGAGACCCAGTACTTC. Protein product: CASSLRGEETQYF.

This chain connects TRBV4-2 to TRBJ1-2; weak D call: TRBD1 (6 bases). Germline assignment: CDR1 LGHNA and CDR2 YNFKEQ. There are 12 residues in the CDR3. The V gene lost 7 bases and the J gene lost 7 bases, with 13 bases spanning the gap. The CDR3 coding sequence is TGTGCCAGCAACGTCCCAGGGGCTGGCTACACCTTC. Amino acid sequence: CASNVPGAGYTF.

The gene calls are TRBV14 and TRBJ2-7; tentatively, D is TRBD1 (6 bases). Germline loops: CDR1 SGHDN, CDR2 FVKESK. Trimming left V 4 bases short and J 9 bases short, with 13 bases between. The CDR3 loop spans 12 amino acids. The CDR3 region has the DNA TGTGCCAGCAGCCCCCAGGGGTTGGGGCAGTACTTC. Protein sequence: CASSPQGLGQYF.

The CDR3 DNA reads as TGTGCCAGCAGCCCGACGACCGGACAGGATGAAGCTTTCTTT. This translates into CASSPTTGQDEAFF. The genes are TRBV11-1 and TRBJ1-1; 7 nucleotides agree with TRBD1. Germline-derived CDR1 and CDR2 are SGHAT and FQDESV (reference sequence). The CDR3 runs 14 residues. V shed 5 bases, J shed 7 bases, and the junction held 10 bases outside the gene matches.

The chain joins TRBV5-4 to TRBJ1-3; 7 bases match TRBD1. The CDR3 is 14 residues long. The ends lost 4 bases at V and 4 bases at J; junction bases unmatched: 5. CDR1 and CDR2 (germline): SGHNT, YYREEE (reference sequence). The DNA for the CDR3 is TGTGCCAGCAGCCTAGGGACAGCAGGAAACACCATATATTTT. This gives the protein CASSLGTAGNTIYF. The entire variable domain, with the rest obtained from reference TRBV5-4 and TRBJ1-3, is as follows: ETGVTQSPTHLIKTRGQQVTLRCSSQSGHNTVSWYQQALGQGPQFIFQYYREEENGRGNFPPRFSGLQFPNYSSELNVNALELDDSALYLCASSLGTAGNTIYFGEGSWLTVV.

The V call is TRBV7-9, the J call TRBJ2-7, with a weak D call TRBD2 (6 bases). Germline CDR1 reads SEHNR; CDR2 reads FQNEAQ (reference sequence). V lost 5 bases and J 4 bases, leaving 15 bases between the germline ends. CDR3 size: 14 residues. The CDR3 nucleotides read TGTGCCAGCAGCCCAAATAACGGGGGATACGAGCAGTACTTC. It specifies CASSPNNGGYEQYF.

CDR3 sequence reads: CASSSTGTGDQPQHF. The CDR3 DNA reads TGCGCCAGCAGCTCAACCGGGACAGGGGATCAGCCCCAGCATTTT. This chain links TRBV5-1 with TRBJ1-5; 10 nucleotides align to TRBD1. V dropped 3 bases and J dropped 5; count of bases not matched to a gene: 5. From germline, CDR1 is SGHRS and CDR2 YFSETQ. CDR3 size: 15 residues.

The CDR3 loop is CASSQDARGGNEKLFF. In DNA form, the CDR3 reads TGCGCCAGCAGCCAAGATGCCAGGGGCGGAAATGAAAAACTGTTTTTT. The V and J genes are TRBV4-1 and TRBJ1-4; D possibly corresponds to TRBD1 (6 bases). CDR3 length: 16 amino acids. Germline-derived CDR1 and CDR2 are MGHRA and YSYEKL. V lost 0 bases to trimming and J lost 5 bases, with 13 bases between them.

The genes are TRBV4-3 and TRBJ2-3, with D perhaps TRBD2 (7 bases). This CDR3 has 17 amino acids. The germline V and J ends were trimmed by 1 base and 0 bases, with 14 bases remaining between them. Germline values: CDR1 LGHNA, CDR2 YSLEER. CDR3 protein: CASSQGLGRGSTDTQYF. Here the CDR3 DNA reads TGCGCCAGCAGCCAAGGACTTGGGAGGGGGAGCACAGATACGCAGTATTTT.

CDR3 DNA: TGTGCCAGCAGCGCGACTAGCGGTTTCTCCTACGAGCAGTACTTC. It encodes CASSATSGFSYEQYF. The chain combines TRBV7-9 with TRBJ2-7; 9 positions agree with TRBD2. J was trimmed by 0 bases and V by 5 bases; bases with no gene match: 5. In germline, CDR1 is SEHNR, CDR2 FQNEAQ (reference sequence). The CDR3 extends over 15 amino acids.

This sequence joins TRBV30 and TRBJ2-7; possible D gene TRBD2, 7 bases. The CDR3 sequence is 12 residues long. V lost 8 bases, J lost 3 bases, and 14 bases lay in between. Germline values: CDR1 GTSNPN, CDR2 SVGIG (reference sequence). Here the CDR3 DNA reads TGTGCCGTAGGGGGGGGGATCTACGAGCAGTACTTC. Its protein is CAVGGGIYEQYF.

The gene calls are TRBV2 and TRBJ1-6, with 9 nucleotides matching TRBD1. Germline CDR1 reads SNHLY; CDR2 reads FYNNEI. The CDR3 has 16 residues. V shed 2 bases, J shed 5 bases, and the junction held 4 bases outside the gene matches. CDR3 sequence: CASSEQGQGNNSPLHF. The CDR3, as DNA: TGTGCCAGCAGTGAACAGGGACAGGGAAATAATTCACCCCTCCACTTT. Filled out from reference TRBV2 and TRBJ1-6, the complete variable domain reads EPEVTQTPSHQVTQMGQEVILRCVPISNHLYFYWYRQILGQKVEFLVSFYNNEISEKSEIFDDQFSVERPDGSNFTLKIRSTKLEDSAMYFCASSEQGQGNNSPLHFGNGTRLTVT.